This T cell receptor (beta chain) was captured by sequencing in a study of OX40 agonist ivuxolimab in advanced cancers. Looking at the study overall: Enrollees could have had prior anti-PD-1, anti-PD-L1 or anti-CTLA-4 therapy, which 40% had received.

The method was immunoSEQ multiplex PCR; TCRdb's version includes in-frame clones alone and lacks a portion of them. Of about 79,000 clones listed, around 90% are singletons. If patients had autoimmune disease history or systemic immunosuppression, they were excluded. J gave up 3 bases and V 2 bases, and 14 bases lay outside the gene matches. CDR3 length: 17 residues. Germline V gene sequence: CDR1 SGHRS, CDR2 YFSETQ. The genes are TRBV5-1 and TRBJ2-7; the match to TRBD1 covers 7 bases. The starting material was CD4+ or CD8+ T cells sorted from blood, obtained in a trial of the OX40 agonist ivuxolimab. This clonotype was obtained from an adult with an advanced solid tumor such as melanoma, head and neck, liver or kidney cancer. For the CDR3, the DNA is TGCGCCAGCAGCTTCGGGACAGCTTCAACCCCACTCTACGAGCAGTACTTC. This translates into CASSFGTASTPLYEQYF.